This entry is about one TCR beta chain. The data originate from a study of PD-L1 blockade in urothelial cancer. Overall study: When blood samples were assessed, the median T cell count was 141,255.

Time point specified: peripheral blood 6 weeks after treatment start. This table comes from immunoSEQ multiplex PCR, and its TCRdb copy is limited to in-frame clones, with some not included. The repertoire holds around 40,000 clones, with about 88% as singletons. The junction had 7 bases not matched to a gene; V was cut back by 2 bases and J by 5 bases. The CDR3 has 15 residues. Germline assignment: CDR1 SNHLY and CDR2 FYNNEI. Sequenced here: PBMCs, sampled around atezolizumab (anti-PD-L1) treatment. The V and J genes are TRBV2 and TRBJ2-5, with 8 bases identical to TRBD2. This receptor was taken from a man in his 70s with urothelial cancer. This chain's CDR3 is CASSELSGSWETQYF. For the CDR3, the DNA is TGTGCCAGCAGTGAATTAAGCGGGAGTTGGGAGACCCAGTACTTC.